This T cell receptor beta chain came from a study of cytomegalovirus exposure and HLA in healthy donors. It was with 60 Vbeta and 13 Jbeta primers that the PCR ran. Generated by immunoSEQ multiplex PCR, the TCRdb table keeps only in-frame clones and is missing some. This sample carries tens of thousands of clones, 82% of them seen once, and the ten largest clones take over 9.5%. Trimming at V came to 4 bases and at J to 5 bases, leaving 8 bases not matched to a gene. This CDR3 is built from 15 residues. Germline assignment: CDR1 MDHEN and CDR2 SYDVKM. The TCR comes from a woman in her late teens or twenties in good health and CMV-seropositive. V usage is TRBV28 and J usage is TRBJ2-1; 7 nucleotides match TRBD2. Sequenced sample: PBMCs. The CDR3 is CASSSGLWTNNEQFF. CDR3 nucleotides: TGTGCCAGCAGTTCGGGACTATGGACCAACAATGAGCAGTTCTTC.